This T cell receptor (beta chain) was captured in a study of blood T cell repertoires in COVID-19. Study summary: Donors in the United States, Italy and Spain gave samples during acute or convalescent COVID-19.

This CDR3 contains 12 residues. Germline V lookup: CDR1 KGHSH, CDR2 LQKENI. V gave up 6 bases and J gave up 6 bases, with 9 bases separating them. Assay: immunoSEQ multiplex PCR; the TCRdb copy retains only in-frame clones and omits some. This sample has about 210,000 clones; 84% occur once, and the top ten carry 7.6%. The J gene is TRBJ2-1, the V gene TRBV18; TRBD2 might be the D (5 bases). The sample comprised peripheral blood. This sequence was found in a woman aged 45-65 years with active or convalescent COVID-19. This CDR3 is CASSPEVNEQFF. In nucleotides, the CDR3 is TGTGCCAGCTCCCCGGAGGTCAATGAGCAGTTCTTC.